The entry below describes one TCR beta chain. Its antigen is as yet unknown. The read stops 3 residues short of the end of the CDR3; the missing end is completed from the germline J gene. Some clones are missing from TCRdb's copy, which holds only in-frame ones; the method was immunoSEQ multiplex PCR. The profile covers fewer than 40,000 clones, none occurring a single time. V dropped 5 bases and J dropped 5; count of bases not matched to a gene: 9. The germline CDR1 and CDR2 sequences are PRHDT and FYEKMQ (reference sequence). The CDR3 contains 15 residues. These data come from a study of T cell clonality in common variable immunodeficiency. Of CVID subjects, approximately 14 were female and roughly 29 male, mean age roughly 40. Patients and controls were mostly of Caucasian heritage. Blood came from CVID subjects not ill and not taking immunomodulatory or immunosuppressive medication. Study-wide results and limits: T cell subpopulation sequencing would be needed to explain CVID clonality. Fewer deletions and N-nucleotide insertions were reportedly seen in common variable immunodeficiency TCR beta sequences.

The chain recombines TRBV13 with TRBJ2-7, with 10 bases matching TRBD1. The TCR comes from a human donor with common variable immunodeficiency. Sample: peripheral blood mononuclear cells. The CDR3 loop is CASSLTGTGDHEQYF. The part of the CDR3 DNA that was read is TGTGCCAGCAGCCTGACCGGGACAGGGGACCACGAG.